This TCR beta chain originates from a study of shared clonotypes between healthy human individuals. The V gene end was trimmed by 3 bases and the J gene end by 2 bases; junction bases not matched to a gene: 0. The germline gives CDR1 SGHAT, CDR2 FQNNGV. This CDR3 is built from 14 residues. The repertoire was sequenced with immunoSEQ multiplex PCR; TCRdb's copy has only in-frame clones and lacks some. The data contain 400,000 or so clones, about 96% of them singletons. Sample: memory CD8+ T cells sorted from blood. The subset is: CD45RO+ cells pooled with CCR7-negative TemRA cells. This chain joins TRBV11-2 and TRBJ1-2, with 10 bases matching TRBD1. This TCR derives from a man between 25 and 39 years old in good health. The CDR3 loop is CASSLGQGNYGYTF. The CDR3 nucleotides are TGTGCCAGCAGCTTGGGACAGGGGAACTATGGCTACACCTTC.